A single sample is the source of the 2 T cell receptor beta chains below, sequenced in a study of CD8+ T cells in alopecia areata. Reverse transcribed after extraction, RNA yielded cDNA as the sequencing template. Using immunoSEQ multiplex PCR, the repertoire was profiled, and TCRdb retains in-frame clones only, with some absent. Of about 180,000 clones in the sample, less than 75% were seen once. The material sequenced was CD8+ T cells sorted from blood, taken at week 0. The receptor set was obtained from a human donor with alopecia areata.

The chain uses TRBV27 and TRBJ2-5; either TRBD1 or TRBD2 may supply D (6 bases each). Trimming cost V 0 bases and J 5 bases, with 10 bases left between them. The CDR3 spans 14 residues. Germline CDR1 and CDR2: MNHEY and SMNVEV (reference sequence). The CDR3 is CASSLSGGGETQYF. As DNA, the CDR3 is TGTGCCAGCAGTTTATCAGGGGGAGGCGAGACCCAGTACTTC.

This chain links TRBV4-1 with TRBJ2-2; no firm D call. The CDR3 is 12 residues long. V was trimmed by 4 bases and J by 7 bases, leaving 7 bases between them. Germline assignment: CDR1 MGHRA and CDR2 YSYEKL. Here the CDR3 reads CASSLLGGELFF. As DNA, the CDR3 is TGCGCCAGCAGCCTCTTAGGCGGGGAGCTGTTTTTT.